This T cell receptor beta chain stems from a study of T cells in Graves' hyperthyroidism and ophthalmopathy. Study outcomes and limitations: Patients with ophthalmopathy were separated from those with stable hyperthyroidism by a 13 V-J model. Most clonotypes expanded in the thyroid (above 0.001) were also present in blood.

This clonotype was observed at least ten times. Antigen: not known. Investigators excluded patients with uncontrolled infection, other autoimmune disease, pregnancy or lactation. Used for diagnoses were clinical symptoms, serum thyroxine and TRAb, thyroid ultrasound and orbital computed tomography. RNA transcripts were the template for amplifying TCR beta CDR3 regions. During a first-round RT-PCR of the TCR CDR3, the HTBI primer set was used. TCRdb processed the multiplex PCR reads anew with MiXCR; each CDR3 protein has one entry. The sample has 500,000 to 600,000 distinct CDR3 sequences, 46% seen once; the top ten hold around 20%. Between the trimmed V and J ends, which lost 0 bases and 3 bases, there was a span of 7 bases. This CDR3 is 14 amino acids long. The germline gives CDR1 SGHDT, CDR2 YYEEEE.

This receptor was taken from an adult woman with Graves' disease, either hyperthyroidism or ophthalmopathy (not recorded which). Source material: peripheral blood or thyroid tissue (not recorded which). This chain uses TRBV5-6 with TRBJ1-5; D may be TRBD1 (6 bases). CDR3 residues: CASSLGGHNQPQHF. CDR3 sequence (DNA): TGTGCCAGCAGCTTGGGGGGGCACAATCAGCCCCAGCATTTT.